This T cell receptor beta chain is drawn from a study of blood T cell repertoires in COVID-19. As for the study in general: Acute and convalescent COVID-19 samples came from the United States, Italy and Spain. In each case, the material was cDNA or gDNA derived from T cells, B-cell-depleted T cells, or PBMCs.

The germline CDR1 and CDR2 sequences are SGHRS and YFSETQ. Trimming cost V 4 bases and J 1 base; bases outside gene matches: 7. There are 16 residues in the CDR3. In the original processing: Amplification from reference gene primers served as the basis for estimated nucleated cell counts. Data came from immunoSEQ multiplex PCR; TCRdb stores just in-frame clones and leaves some out. V and J calls and clone size are those listed in that table; D and trimming were worked out from the DNA. Of about 100,000 clones listed, less than 85% were seen once; the top ten hold around 1.7%. Sequenced: peripheral blood. This chain links TRBV5-1 with TRBJ2-3; 9 bases are shared with TRBD2. This sequence was found in a woman in her thirties or forties with acute or convalescent COVID-19. CDR3 DNA: TGCGCCAGCAGCCCCAGAGCGGGGGGCGGCACAGATACGCAGTATTTT. It encodes CASSPRAGGGTDTQYF.